This T cell receptor (beta chain) was retrieved from a study of T cell changes during pregnancy in multiple sclerosis. The table came from immunoSEQ multiplex PCR; TCRdb's copy has only in-frame clones and leaves some out. This table holds roughly 89,000 clones, about 93% found once. V shed 0 bases, J shed 1 base, and the junction held 7 bases outside the gene matches. Germline CDR1 and CDR2: SGHDT and YYEEEE. The CDR3 totals 17 residues. V usage is TRBV5-6 and J usage is TRBJ1-1, with 9 bases matching TRBD1. The receptor's source is a female donor with multiple sclerosis, enrolled in a pregnancy study. Specimen: peripheral blood, collected in the first trimester of pregnancy. The CDR3 nucleotides are TGTGCCAGCAGCTTGGGTGGACAGGGGCGCTCGAACACTGAAGCTTTCTTT. Translated: CASSLGGQGRSNTEAFF.